The clone carrying this T cell receptor (beta chain) was counted between two and nine times. Its antigen is currently unknown. The sample's treatment: oral pan-JAK inhibitor, 5-10 mg twice daily. Peripheral blood samples and lesional scalp punch biopsies were obtained from alopecia areata patients. The sample comes from a study of CD8+ T cells in alopecia areata. Study background: By percentage of affected scalp area, the severity of treated patients was scored. Study findings and constraints: Tissue-resident alphabeta T cells belonging to normal skin likewise get sequenced within scalp specimens.

Sequencing relied on a cDNA template that was reverse transcribed from extracted RNA. Produced via immunoSEQ multiplex PCR; TCRdb's table is partial and in-frame only. The sample has about 180,000 clones; about 55% are singletons. Trimming removed 5 bases from V and 5 bases from J, with 21 bases in between. Germline CDR1 and CDR2: SNHLY and FYNNEI. The CDR3 spans 17 residues. The receptor's source is a human donor with alopecia areata. The V and J genes are TRBV2 and TRBJ2-2; either TRBD1 or TRBD2 may supply D (5 bases each). The sequenced sample was CD8+ T cells sorted from blood, obtained at week 24, from a patient treated with tofacitinib. This chain's CDR3 is CASSHGPGTTGTGELFF. DNA for the CDR3: TGTGCCAGCAGTCACGGACCTGGGACGACGGGGACCGGGGAGCTGTTTTTT.